This T cell receptor beta chain was profiled in a study of regulatory T cells in long-lasting Graves disease. On this clonotype: Its specificity is unknown.

Researchers made TCR beta libraries by using iRepertoire HTBI primers and running Arm-PCR on CDR3 regions. TCRdb used MiXCR to reprocess the multiplex PCR reads, holding one entry per CDR3 protein. This table holds over 500,000 distinct CDR3 sequences, under 20% found once. General study results and limits: A reduction in accuracy may have resulted from the small sample size.

The time point here: newly diagnosed GD, antithyroid drugs for less than 3 months. Generation of the TCR library employed RNA extracted from PBMCs. It was by American Thyroid Association guidelines that Graves' disease was diagnosed. The length of the CDR3 is 14 residues. Trimming left V 2 bases short and J 8 bases short, with 15 bases between. Germline-derived CDR1 and CDR2 are MDHEN and SYDVKM. These data are also associated with another study on T cells in Graves' hyperthyroidism and ophthalmopathy. This second study says: With the HTBI primer set, the TCR CDR3 went through a first round of RT-PCR. Stable hyperthyroidism was told apart from ophthalmopathy by a model built on 13 V-J features.

The origin of this receptor is a woman aged 25 to 39 with Graves disease. Source: peripheral blood mononuclear cells (PBMCs), taken at new diagnosis, from a patient treated with antithyroid drugs. This sequence joins TRBV28 and TRBJ1-2, with a weak D call TRBD1 (5 bases). The CDR3: CASSLVQGLYGYTF. CDR3 nucleotides: TGTGCCAGCAGTTTAGTGCAGGGCCTCTACGGCTACACCTTC.